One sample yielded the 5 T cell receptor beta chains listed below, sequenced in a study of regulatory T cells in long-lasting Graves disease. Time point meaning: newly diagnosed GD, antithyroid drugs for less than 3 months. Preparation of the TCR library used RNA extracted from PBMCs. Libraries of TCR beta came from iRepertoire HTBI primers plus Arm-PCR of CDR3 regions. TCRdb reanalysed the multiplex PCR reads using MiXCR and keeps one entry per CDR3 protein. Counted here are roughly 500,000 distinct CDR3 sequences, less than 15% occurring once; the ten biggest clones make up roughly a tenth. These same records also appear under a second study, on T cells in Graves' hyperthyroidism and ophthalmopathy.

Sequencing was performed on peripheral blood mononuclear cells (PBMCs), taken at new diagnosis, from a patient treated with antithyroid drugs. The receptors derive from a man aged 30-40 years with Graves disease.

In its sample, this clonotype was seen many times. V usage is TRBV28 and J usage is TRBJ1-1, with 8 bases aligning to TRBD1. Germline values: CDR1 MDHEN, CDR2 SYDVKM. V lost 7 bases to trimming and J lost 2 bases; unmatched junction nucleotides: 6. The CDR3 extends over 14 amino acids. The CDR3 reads CASNRQGANTEAFF. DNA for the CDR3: TGTGCCAGCAACCGGCAGGGGGCTAACACTGAAGCTTTCTTT. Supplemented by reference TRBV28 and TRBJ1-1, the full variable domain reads DVKVTQSSRYLVKRTGEKVFLECVQDMDHENMFWYRQDPGLGLRLIYFSYDVKMKEKGDIPEGYSVSREKKERFSLILESASTNQTSMYLCASNRQGANTEAFFGQGTRLTVV.

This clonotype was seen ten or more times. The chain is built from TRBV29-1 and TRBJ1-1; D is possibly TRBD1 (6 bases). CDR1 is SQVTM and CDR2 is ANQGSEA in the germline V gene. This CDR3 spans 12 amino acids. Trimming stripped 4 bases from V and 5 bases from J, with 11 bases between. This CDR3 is CSVVQGWTEAFF. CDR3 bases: TGCAGCGTTGTACAGGGTTGGACTGAAGCTTTCTTT. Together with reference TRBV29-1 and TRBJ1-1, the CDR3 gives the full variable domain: SAVISQKPSRDICQRGTSLTIQCQVDSQVTMMFWYRQQPGQSLTLIATANQGSEATYESGFVIDKFPISRPNLTFSTLTVSNMSPEDSSIYLCSVVQGWTEAFFGQGTRLTVV.

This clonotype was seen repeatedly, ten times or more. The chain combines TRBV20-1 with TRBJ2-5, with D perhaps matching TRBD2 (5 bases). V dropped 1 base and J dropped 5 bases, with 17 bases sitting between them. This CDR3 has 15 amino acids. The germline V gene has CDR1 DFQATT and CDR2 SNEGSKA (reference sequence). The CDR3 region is CSARAQKGSGETQYF. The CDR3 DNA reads TGCAGTGCTAGAGCCCAGAAAGGGAGCGGTGAGACCCAGTACTTC.

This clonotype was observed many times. The CDR3 DNA is TGTGCCAGCAGCCCCGGGAGCCAGGCCGGGGAGCTGTTTTTT. This gives the protein CASSPGSQAGELFF. V is TRBV7-9 and J is TRBJ2-2, with D maybe TRBD2 (6 bases). The CDR3 runs to 14 residues. The V end was cut by 5 bases, the J end by 6 bases, with 13 bases between. From germline, CDR1 is SEHNR and CDR2 FQNEAQ (reference sequence).

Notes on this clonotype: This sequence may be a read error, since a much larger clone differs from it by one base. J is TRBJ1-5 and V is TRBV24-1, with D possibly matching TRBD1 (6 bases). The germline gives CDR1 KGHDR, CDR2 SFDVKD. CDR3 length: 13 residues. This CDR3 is CATSSQGRQPRHF. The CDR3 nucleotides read TGTGCCACCAGTAGCCAGGGGAGGCAGCCCCGGCATTTT.